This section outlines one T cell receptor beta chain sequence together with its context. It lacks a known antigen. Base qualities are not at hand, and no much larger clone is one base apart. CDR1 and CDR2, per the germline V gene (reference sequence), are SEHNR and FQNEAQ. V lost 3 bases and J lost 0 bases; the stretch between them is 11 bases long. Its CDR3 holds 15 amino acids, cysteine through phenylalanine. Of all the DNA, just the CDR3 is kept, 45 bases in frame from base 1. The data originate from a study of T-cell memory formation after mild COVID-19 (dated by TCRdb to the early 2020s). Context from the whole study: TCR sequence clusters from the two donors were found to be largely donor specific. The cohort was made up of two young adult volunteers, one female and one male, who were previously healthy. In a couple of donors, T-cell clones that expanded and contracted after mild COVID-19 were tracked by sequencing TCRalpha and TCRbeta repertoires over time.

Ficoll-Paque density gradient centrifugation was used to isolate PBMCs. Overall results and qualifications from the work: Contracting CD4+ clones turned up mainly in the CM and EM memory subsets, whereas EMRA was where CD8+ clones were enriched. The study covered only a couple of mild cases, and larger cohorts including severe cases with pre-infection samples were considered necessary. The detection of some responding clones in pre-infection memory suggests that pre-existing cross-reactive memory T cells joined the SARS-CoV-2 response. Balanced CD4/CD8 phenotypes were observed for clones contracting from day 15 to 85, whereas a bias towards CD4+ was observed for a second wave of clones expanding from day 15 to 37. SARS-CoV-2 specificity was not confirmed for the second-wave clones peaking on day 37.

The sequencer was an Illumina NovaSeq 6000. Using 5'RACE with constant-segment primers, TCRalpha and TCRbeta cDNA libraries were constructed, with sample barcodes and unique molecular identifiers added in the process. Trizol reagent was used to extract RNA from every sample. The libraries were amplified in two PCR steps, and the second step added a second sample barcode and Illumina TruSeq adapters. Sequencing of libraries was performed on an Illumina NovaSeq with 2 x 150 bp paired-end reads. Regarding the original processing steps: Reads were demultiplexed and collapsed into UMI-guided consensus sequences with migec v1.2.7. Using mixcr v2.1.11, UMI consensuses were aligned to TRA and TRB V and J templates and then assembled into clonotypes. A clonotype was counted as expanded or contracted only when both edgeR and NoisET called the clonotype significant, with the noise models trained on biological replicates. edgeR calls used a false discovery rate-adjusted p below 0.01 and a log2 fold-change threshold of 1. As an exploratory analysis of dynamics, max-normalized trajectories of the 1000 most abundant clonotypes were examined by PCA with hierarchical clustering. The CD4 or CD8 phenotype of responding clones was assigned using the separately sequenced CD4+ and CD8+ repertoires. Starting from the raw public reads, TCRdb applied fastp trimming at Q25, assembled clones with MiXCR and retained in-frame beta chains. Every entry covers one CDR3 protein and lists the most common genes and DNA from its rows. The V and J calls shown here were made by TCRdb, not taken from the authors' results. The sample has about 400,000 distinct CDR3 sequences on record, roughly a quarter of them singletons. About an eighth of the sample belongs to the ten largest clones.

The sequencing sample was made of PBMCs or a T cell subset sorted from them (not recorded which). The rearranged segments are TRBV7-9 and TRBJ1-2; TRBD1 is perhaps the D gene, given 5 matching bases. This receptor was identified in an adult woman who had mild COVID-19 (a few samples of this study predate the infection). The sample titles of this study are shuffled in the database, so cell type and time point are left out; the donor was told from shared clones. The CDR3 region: CASSFGEGTNYGYTF. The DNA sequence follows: TGTGCCAGCAGCTTCGGGGAGGGGACTAACTATGGCTACACCTTC.